This T cell receptor (beta chain) comes out of a study of blood T cell repertoires in COVID-19. Study as a whole: There were acute and convalescent COVID-19 samples, and they came from the United States, Italy and Spain. T cells, B-cell-depleted T cells, or PBMCs supplied cDNA or gDNA.

As handled by the study authors: The assay estimated nucleated cells by amplifying reference gene primers. TCRdb's copy holds only in-frame clones and misses some; the assay was immunoSEQ multiplex PCR. V and J calls plus clone size are reproduced from that table; the DNA served to infer D and trimming. This sample has 150,000 to 200,000 clones, with 80% to 85% found just once. The length of the CDR3 is 16 residues. With V trimmed by 1 base and J by 1 base, 4 bases remained unmatched. Germline V gene sequence: CDR1 PRHDT, CDR2 FYEKMQ (reference sequence). Sample: peripheral blood. This chain uses TRBV13 with TRBJ2-1, with TRBD2 matching 7 bases. The clonotype was recovered from a human donor with acute or convalescent COVID-19. The donor label of this sample is uncertain. For the CDR3, the DNA is TGTGCCAGCAGCTTAGATCCGGGAGGATCCTACAATGAGCAGTTCTTC. Its translation is CASSLDPGGSYNEQFF.